Following are 9 T cell receptor beta chains from one sample sequenced in a study of Ad26.COV2.S vaccination and SARS-CoV-2 variants (TCRdb year 2021). The library was built by means of the immunoSEQ multiplex PCR assay. Not all clones reach the TCRdb copy of this immuneACCESS table, which keeps in-frame sequences only. Checked studies attribute under half of the gap to unresolved V genes and leave the rest unexplained. Present in this sample are 380,000 or so clones, approximately 90% of which were seen just once. About 5% of the sample is in the top ten clones. This sample's treatment or condition label indicates: approximately 18 received Ad26.COV2.S at low or high dose, single or two shots; 5 received placebo; per-sample allocation not given. Repertoires of vaccine and placebo recipients were sequenced from samples collected on day 63 after the first injection. Specimen: peripheral blood, collected in a trial of Ad26.COV2.S vaccine versus placebo. The receptors here all came from a person between 18 and 60 years old who received the Ad26.COV2.S COVID-19 vaccine or a placebo.

The CDR3 DNA follows: TGCAGCGCTACCGGGGCTTCGGAGACCCAGTACTTC. The encoded protein is CSATGASETQYF. The rearrangement uses TRBV29-1 and TRBJ2-5; TRBD1 or TRBD2 may be the D gene (5 bases each). V was trimmed by 7 bases and J by 5 bases, leaving 14 bases between them. The CDR3 is made up of 12 amino acids. Germline V gives CDR1 SQVTM, CDR2 ANQGSEA.

In DNA form, the CDR3 reads TGTGCCAGCAGCCCCGGGCCGAGCTCTGGGGCCAACGTCCTGACTTTC. This sequence encodes CASSPGPSSGANVLTF. The J gene is TRBJ2-6, the V gene TRBV5-6; D not resolved. Germline V gene lookup returns CDR1 SGHDT and CDR2 YYEEEE. This CDR3 is built from 16 residues. The V and J ends lost 4 bases and 0 bases respectively, with 11 bases between them.

V gene TRBV5-1 combines with J gene TRBJ1-1; the D gene is possibly TRBD1 (5 bases). V lost 4 bases to trimming and J lost 2 bases, with 12 bases between them. The CDR3 totals 14 residues. The germline CDR1 and CDR2 sequences are SGHRS and YFSETQ. The CDR3 DNA sequence: TGCGCCAGCAGCCCGGGACCCCAAAACACTGAAGCTTTCTTT. Translation: CASSPGPQNTEAFF.

The chain joins TRBV7-2 to TRBJ1-5, with D possibly TRBD1 on 5 matching bases. Germline V gene data show CDR1 as SGHTA and CDR2 as FQGNSA. V lost 3 bases, J lost 6 bases, and 15 bases lay in between. The CDR3 length is 15 residues. The CDR3 nucleotides read TGTGCCAGCAGCTTGCTCAGGGAGTTCGGTCAGCCCCAGCATTTT. Translating it yields CASSLLREFGQPQHF. The full variable domain, completed using reference TRBV7-2 and TRBJ1-5, is GAGVSQSPSNKVTEKGKDVELRCDPISGHTALYWYRQSLGQGLEFLIYFQGNSAPDKSGLPSDRFSAERTGGSVSTLTIQRTQQEDSAVYLCASSLLREFGQPQHFGDGTRLSIL.

J is TRBJ2-7 and V is TRBV6-5; 10 positions agree with TRBD1. The germline V gene encodes CDR1 MNHEY and CDR2 SVGAGI. This CDR3 is built from 14 residues. The junction had 5 bases not matched to a gene; V was cut back by 7 bases and J by 2 bases. The CDR3 nucleotides read TGTGCCAGCACCGTCGGGACAGGGGCCTACGAGCAGTACTTC. Amino acid sequence: CASTVGTGAYEQYF.

The rearrangement links TRBV30 to TRBJ2-3, with D hard to call. V lost 3 bases, J lost 0 bases, and 7 bases lay in between. Germline loops: CDR1 GTSNPN, CDR2 SVGIG (reference sequence). This CDR3 spans 13 amino acids. The DNA for the CDR3 is TGTGCCTGGAGACGGGTGAGCACAGATACGCAGTATTTT. Its translation is CAWRRVSTDTQYF.

The J gene is TRBJ2-1, the V gene TRBV11-2; D remains unclear. CDR3 length: 14 amino acids. V was pared by 1 base and J by 8 bases, with 12 bases between. Germline loops: CDR1 SGHAT, CDR2 FQNNGV. As DNA, the CDR3 is TGTGCCAGCAGCTTAGGGGCCGTCCTTGATGAGCAGTTCTTC. Translation gives CASSLGAVLDEQFF.

The chain links TRBV30 to TRBJ1-6, with D unclear. From germline, CDR1 is GTSNPN and CDR2 SVGIG (reference sequence). Trimming stripped 6 bases from V and 4 bases from J, with 10 bases between. The CDR3 length is 13 residues. Here the CDR3 DNA reads TGTGCCTGCGGCGGGTCTTATAATTCACCCCTCCACTTT. Translation gives CACGGSYNSPLHF.

The chain uses TRBV6-5 and TRBJ2-2; 8 bases are shared with TRBD1. The V gene end was trimmed by 6 bases and the J gene end by 4 bases; junction bases not matched to a gene: 7. Germline V CDR1 and CDR2: MNHEY, SVGAGI. This CDR3 is built from 15 residues. The CDR3, as DNA: TGTGCCAGCAGATACGGACAGGGTCCCACCGGGGAGCTGTTTTTT. Translating gives CASRYGQGPTGELFF.